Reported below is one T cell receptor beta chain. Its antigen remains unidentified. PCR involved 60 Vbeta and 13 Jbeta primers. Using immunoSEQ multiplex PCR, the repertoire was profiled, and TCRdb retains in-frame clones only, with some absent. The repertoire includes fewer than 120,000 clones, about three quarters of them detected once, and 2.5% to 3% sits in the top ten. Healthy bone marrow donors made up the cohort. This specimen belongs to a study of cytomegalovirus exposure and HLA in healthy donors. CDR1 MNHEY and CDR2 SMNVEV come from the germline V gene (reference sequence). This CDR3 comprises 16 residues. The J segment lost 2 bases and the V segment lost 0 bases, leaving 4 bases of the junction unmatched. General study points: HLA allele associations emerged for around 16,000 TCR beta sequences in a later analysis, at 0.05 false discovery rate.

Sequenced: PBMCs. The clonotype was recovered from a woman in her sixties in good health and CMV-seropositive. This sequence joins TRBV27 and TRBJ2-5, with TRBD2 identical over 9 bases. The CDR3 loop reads CASSLSNAGGQETQYF. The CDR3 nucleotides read TGTGCCAGCAGTTTATCGAACGCGGGAGGGCAAGAGACCCAGTACTTC.